A single sample is the source of the 19 T cell receptor beta chains below, sequenced in a study of CD8 T cells in Susac syndrome. Random hexamers were used to reverse transcribe roughly 0.5 to 1 ug of RNA. TCRdb fed the immunoSEQ multiplex PCR reads into MiXCR, producing one record per CDR3 protein. The repertoire holds more than 85,000 distinct CDR3 sequences, with roughly 97% as singletons. The sample comprised CD4+ T cells from PBMCs. The receptor source for this set is a human donor in good health.

J is TRBJ2-6 and V is TRBV19, with a possible D match to TRBD1 (6 bases). Germline values: CDR1 LNHDA, CDR2 SQIVND (reference sequence). The CDR3 is made up of 15 amino acids. V was pared by 6 bases and J by 3 bases, with 12 bases between. This CDR3 reads CASREGVVGANVLTF. The CDR3 DNA is TGTGCCAGTAGAGAGGGGGTTGTTGGGGCCAACGTCCTGACTTTC.

The chain uses TRBV18 and TRBJ1-4, with a weak D call TRBD1 (5 bases). The V and J ends lost 3 bases and 8 bases respectively, with 10 bases between them. The CDR3 length is 13 residues. Looked up from germline, CDR1 is KGHSH and CDR2 is LQKENI. CDR3 residues: CASSPQGQEKLFF. The CDR3 coding sequence is TGTGCCAGCTCACCCCAGGGTCAGGAAAAACTGTTTTTT.

This clonotype was detected only once. The CDR3 loop reads CAWSVLAGQETQYF. In nucleotides, the CDR3 is TGTGCCTGGAGTGTACTAGCGGGGCAAGAGACCCAGTACTTC. The chain recombines TRBV30 with TRBJ2-5; 10 bases match TRBD2. V was clipped by 0 bases and J by 2 bases; unmatched bases: 0. The CDR3 runs 14 residues. Germline CDR1 is GTSNPN and CDR2 is SVGIG (reference sequence).

This sequence joins TRBV2 and TRBJ2-4; TRBD1 aligns across 11 bases. V gave up 5 bases and J gave up 7 bases; unmatched junction bases: 7. The germline CDR1 and CDR2 sequences are SNHLY and FYNNEI. The CDR3 length is 15 residues. The CDR3 bases are TGTGCCAGCAGTCCGGACAGGGGGCCCCGTAACATTCAGTACTTC. The encoded protein is CASSPDRGPRNIQYF.

The rearrangement joins TRBV29-1 to TRBJ2-2, with 7 positions matching TRBD1. CDR1 and CDR2 (germline): SQVTM, ANQGSEA. The CDR3 loop spans 15 amino acids. Losses at the gene ends were 4 bases for V and 1 base for J; bases not matched to a gene: 6. In DNA, the CDR3 is TGCAGCGTTGGGAACAGGGGACGGAACACCGGGGAGCTGTTTTTT. This encodes CSVGNRGRNTGELFF.

The rearrangement links TRBV3-1 to TRBJ1-3, with 8 bases fitting TRBD1. V lost 3 bases and J lost 3; bases outside the gene matches: 4. The CDR3 is 15 amino acids. In germline, CDR1 is LGHDT, CDR2 YNNKEL (reference sequence). CDR3 region: CASSHETGVGNTIYF. In nucleotides, the CDR3 is TGTGCCAGCAGCCATGAGACAGGGGTTGGAAACACCATATATTTT.

The gene calls are TRBV27 and TRBJ2-6; either TRBD1 or TRBD2 may fit D (8 bases each). From germline, CDR1 is MNHEY and CDR2 SMNVEV (reference sequence). CDR3 size: 18 residues. V dropped 5 bases and J dropped 0 bases, with 17 bases sitting between them. The CDR3 spells CASSQRTGTSSGANVLTF. CDR3 DNA sequence: TGTGCCAGCAGTCAACGGACAGGGACTAGCTCTGGGGCCAACGTCCTGACTTTC.

The chain is built from TRBV2 and TRBJ2-6; D not resolved. CDR1 is SNHLY and CDR2 is FYNNEI in the germline V gene. This CDR3 is built from 10 residues. Trimming shortened V by 8 bases and J by 7 bases, and 3 bases separated the two germline ends. CDR3 in amino acids: CASGANVLTF. CDR3 sequence (DNA): TGTGCCAGCGGAGCCAACGTCCTGACTTTC.

This clonotype was counted once. The chain couples TRBV4-3 to TRBJ2-7, with D perhaps TRBD2 (5 bases). The germline V and J ends were trimmed by 0 bases and 3 bases, with 6 bases remaining between them. The CDR3 has 13 amino acids. The germline gives CDR1 LGHNA, CDR2 YSLEER. In DNA, the CDR3 is TGCGCCAGCAGCCAAGACGGGGACTACGAGCAGTACTTC. Its protein product is CASSQDGDYEQYF.

This clonotype was detected once. The CDR3 nucleotides read TGTGCCAGCAGACTTGGTTTTAGGGGTAATGAGCAGTTCTTC. Translating it yields CASRLGFRGNEQFF. The chain couples TRBV12-3 or TRBV12-4 to TRBJ2-1; D possibly corresponds to TRBD1 (5 bases). With 6 bases removed from V and 7 bases from J, the gap between germline ends came to 16 bases. This CDR3 spans 14 amino acids.

This clonotype was seen a single time. The chain is built from TRBV29-1 and TRBJ1-4; D uncertain. Looked up from germline, CDR1 is SQVTM and CDR2 is ANQGSEA. The V gene lost 4 bases and the J gene lost 3 bases, with 9 bases spanning the gap. CDR3 length: 13 residues. The CDR3, as DNA: TGCAGCGTTGGAGGTGTTGCTAATGAAAAACTGTTTTTT. Translating it yields CSVGGVANEKLFF.

V usage is TRBV3-1 and J usage is TRBJ2-3; 10 bases are a match to TRBD2. Germline V CDR1 and CDR2: LGHDT, YNNKEL (reference sequence). The V and J ends lost 6 bases and 0 bases, in that order; junction bases with no gene match: 3. The CDR3 length is 15 residues. CDR3 amino acids: CASRLAGGSTDTQYF. CDR3 coding DNA: TGTGCCAGCAGGTTAGCGGGGGGTAGCACAGATACGCAGTATTTT.

The rearrangement uses TRBV4-3 and TRBJ2-7; no firm D call. The V gene lost 1 base and the J gene lost 4 bases, with 14 bases spanning the gap. The length of the CDR3 is 15 residues. Germline V gene data show CDR1 as LGHNA and CDR2 as YSLEER. This chain's CDR3 is CASSQGSEVRYEQYF. In nucleotides, the CDR3 is TGCGCCAGCAGCCAAGGGAGCGAGGTTAGGTACGAGCAGTACTTC.

The V gene is TRBV29-1, the J gene TRBJ1-1; tentative D call: TRBD1 (5 bases). The CDR3 is 12 amino acids. The V and J ends lost 2 bases and 4 bases respectively, with 8 bases between them. Germline CDR1 reads SQVTM; CDR2 reads ANQGSEA. The CDR3: CSVEWGITEAFF. The CDR3 DNA sequence: TGCAGCGTTGAATGGGGGATCACTGAAGCTTTCTTT.

CDR3 coding DNA: TGCAGTGCTAGAAGGCTAGCGGGAGGCCGAGTCTACAATGAGCAGTTCTTC. Protein product: CSARRLAGGRVYNEQFF. The rearrangement links TRBV20-1 to TRBJ2-1, with 11 bases fitting TRBD2. Germline trimming cut 2 bases from V and 3 bases from J; bases unmatched to any gene: 9. The CDR3 runs 17 residues. CDR1 is DFQATT and CDR2 is SNEGSKA in the germline V gene (reference sequence).

The rearrangement uses TRBV27 and TRBJ2-7; TRBD1 agrees at 9 bases. CDR1 MNHEY and CDR2 SMNVEV come from the germline V gene (reference sequence). The CDR3 spans 14 residues. V dropped 6 bases and J dropped 2; count of bases not matched to a gene: 5. The chain's CDR3 is CASSRGQGTYEQYF. CDR3 bases: TGTGCCAGCAGCCGAGGACAGGGGACCTACGAGCAGTACTTC.

The chain couples TRBV3-1 to TRBJ1-1, with D unclear. Between the trimmed V and J ends, which lost 1 base and 2 bases, there was a span of 14 bases. The CDR3 sequence is 16 residues long. Germline CDR1 LGHDT, CDR2 YNNKEL (reference sequence). For the CDR3, the DNA is TGTGCCAGCAGCCAAGGGCGCGCCGCACGAAACACTGAAGCTTTCTTT. It encodes CASSQGRAARNTEAFF.

This chain links TRBV2 with TRBJ2-1; 8 bases agree with TRBD2. The CDR3 totals 11 residues. CDR1 and CDR2 from the germline V gene are SNHLY and FYNNEI. The V gene end was trimmed by 11 bases and the J gene end by 6 bases; junction bases not matched to a gene: 3. CDR3 protein: CAGTRANEQFF. CDR3 bases: TGTGCCGGGACTAGGGCCAATGAGCAGTTCTTC.

The genes are TRBV6-5 and TRBJ2-2; possible D gene TRBD2, 6 bases. Germline V gene data show CDR1 as MNHEY and CDR2 as SVGAGI. V lost 2 bases to trimming and J lost 5 bases, with 15 bases between them. The CDR3 spans 16 residues. The CDR3 loop reads CASSYGGLMATGELFF. The CDR3 DNA sequence: TGTGCCAGCAGTTACGGAGGACTAATGGCGACCGGGGAGCTGTTTTTT.